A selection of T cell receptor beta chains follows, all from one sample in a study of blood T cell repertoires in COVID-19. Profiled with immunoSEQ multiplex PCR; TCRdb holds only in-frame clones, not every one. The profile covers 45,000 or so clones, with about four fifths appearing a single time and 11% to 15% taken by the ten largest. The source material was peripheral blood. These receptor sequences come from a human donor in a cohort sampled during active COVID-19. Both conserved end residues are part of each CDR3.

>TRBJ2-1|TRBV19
CASSIQLSSYNEQFF
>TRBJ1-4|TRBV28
CASSSPGQGAGNEKLFF
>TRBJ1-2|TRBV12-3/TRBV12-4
CASGIGARYGYTF
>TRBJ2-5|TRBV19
CASSTSILDPLAGGWKETQYF
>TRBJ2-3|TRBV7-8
CASSRGGDTQYF
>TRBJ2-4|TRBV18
CASSPQRDRAKNIQYF
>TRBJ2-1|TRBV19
CASSSGTGRGYNEQFF
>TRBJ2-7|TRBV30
CAWSVIGGEQYF
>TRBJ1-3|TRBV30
CAWSAGGGNTIYF
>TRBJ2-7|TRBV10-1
CASSLWPGPNYEQYF
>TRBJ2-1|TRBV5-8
CASSLGYLAGEDEQFF
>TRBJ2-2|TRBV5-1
CASNTGGLAYTGELFF
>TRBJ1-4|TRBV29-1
CSVAFRPGQGLEKLFF
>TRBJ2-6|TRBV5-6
CASSDGLAGLSGANVLTF
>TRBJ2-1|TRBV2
CASSVEYEQFF
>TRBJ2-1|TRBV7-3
CASSLSPGGGTSPRFF
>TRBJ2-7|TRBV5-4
CASSLDSGVYEQYF
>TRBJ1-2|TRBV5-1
CASSTGQGVGYTF
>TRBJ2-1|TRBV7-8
CASSLGGSGYNEQFF
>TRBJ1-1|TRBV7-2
CASSLLAAGDTEAFF
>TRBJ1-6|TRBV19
CASSIGSSYNSPLHF
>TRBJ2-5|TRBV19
CASRTLSSGSETQYF